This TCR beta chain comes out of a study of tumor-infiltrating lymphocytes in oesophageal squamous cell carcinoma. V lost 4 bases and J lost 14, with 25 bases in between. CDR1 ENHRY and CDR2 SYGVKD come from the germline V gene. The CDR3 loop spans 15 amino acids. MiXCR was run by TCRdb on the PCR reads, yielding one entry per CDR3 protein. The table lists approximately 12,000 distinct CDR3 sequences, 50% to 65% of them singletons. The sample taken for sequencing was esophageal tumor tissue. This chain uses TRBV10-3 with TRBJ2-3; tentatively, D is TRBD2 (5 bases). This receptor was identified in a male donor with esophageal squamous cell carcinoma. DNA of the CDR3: TGTGCCATCAGTGGGCAACCCGGACCCACCGGGGAGCTGTATTTT. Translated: CAISGQPGPTGELYF.